This entry features one TCR beta chain sequence. This clonotype was seen a few times. The antigen it recognizes is unknown. No clone much larger than this one lies a single base away; base qualities are absent. The data originate from a study of T-cell memory formation after mild COVID-19 listed by TCRdb under 2021. Study-wide context: Most TCR sequence clusters were specific to one of the two donors. Two young, previously healthy adult volunteers, one female and one male, were included in the cohort. In two donors, T-cell clones that expanded and contracted after mild COVID-19 were followed by sequencing TCRalpha and TCRbeta repertoires longitudinally. Beyond this particular receptor, the publication reports: Clones that contracted from day 15 to 85 showed balanced CD4/CD8 phenotypes, whereas a second wave of clones that expanded from day 15 to 37 leaned towards CD4+. Whether the second-wave clones peaking on day 37 were SARS-CoV-2 specific was not confirmed. Contracting CD4+ clones were found mainly in CM and EM memory subsets, while CD8+ clones were enriched in EMRA. The study included only two mild cases, and larger cohorts that include severe cases with pre-infection samples were judged to be necessary. Some responding clones were found in pre-infection memory, which suggests that pre-existing cross-reactive memory T cells took part in the SARS-CoV-2 response.

PBMCs were isolated by Ficoll-Paque density gradient centrifugation. These reads were obtained on an Illumina NovaSeq 6000. TCRalpha and TCRbeta cDNA libraries were constructed by 5'RACE with constant-segment primers, with sample barcodes and unique molecular identifiers being introduced. Trizol reagent was used to extract RNA from every sample. Amplification of the libraries took two PCR steps, and the second step added a second sample barcode plus Illumina TruSeq adapters. Sequencing of the libraries was done on an Illumina NovaSeq, producing 2 x 150 bp paired-end reads. As for the authors' bioinformatics: The reads were demultiplexed and collapsed into UMI-guided consensus sequences using migec v1.2.7. Using mixcr v2.1.11, UMI consensuses were aligned to TRA and TRB V and J templates and then assembled into clonotypes. A clonotype was counted as expanded or contracted only when both edgeR and NoisET called the clonotype significant, with the noise models trained on biological replicates. For edgeR calls, a false discovery rate-adjusted p below 0.01 and a log2 fold-change threshold of 1 were applied. As an exploratory analysis of dynamics, max-normalized trajectories of the 1000 most abundant clonotypes were examined by PCA with hierarchical clustering. Separately sequenced CD4+ and CD8+ repertoires were used to assign the CD4 or CD8 phenotype of responding clones. TCRdb handled the public reads itself, with Q25 trimming in fastp and clone calling in MiXCR, and kept productive beta chains. Identical CDR3 protein sequences are pooled into one entry, listed with their most common genes and DNA. These V and J calls rely on TCRdb rather than the paper's analysis. In all, the sample holds around 300,000 distinct CDR3 sequences, and around 15% of those were seen once. The top ten hold 22% of the sample.

Sequenced material: PBMCs or a T cell subset sorted from them (not recorded which). The source is a man younger than 35 who had mild COVID-19 (a few samples of this study predate the infection). The sample titles of this study are shuffled in the database, so cell type and time point are left out; the donor was told from shared clones.

The DNA sequence is TGCGCCAGCAGCGGAGGTATGGAACTGATGAACACTGAAGCTTTCTTT. This translates into CASSGGMELMNTEAFF. The sequence joins TRBV5-1 to TRBJ1-1, with the identity of the D gene unclear. Via the germline V gene, CDR1 is SGHRS and CDR2 YFSETQ. The CDR3 covers 16 residues, taking in both the cysteine and the phenylalanine. The only DNA kept is the CDR3, 48 bases in frame from the first base. Trimming costs V 4 bases and J 0 bases, and their ends lie 16 bases apart. The CDR3, completed at both ends by the reference TRBV5-1 and TRBJ1-1 genes, gives the full variable domain KAGVTQTPRYLIKTRGQQVTLSCSPISGHRSVSWYQQTPGQGLQFLFEYFSETQRNKGNFPGRFSGRQFSNSRSEMNVSTLELGDSALYLCASSGGMELMNTEAFFGQGTRLTVV.